This TCR beta chain was captured in a study of T cell responses to AZD1222 COVID-19 vaccine. Points from the study as a whole: Across spike, vaccine-associated CD4 TCRs were found, dominant at 160-218 and 743-854.

Assay: immunoSEQ multiplex PCR; the TCRdb copy retains only in-frame clones and omits some. The sample consists of about 150,000 clones, about nine tenths of them appearing once. Germline CDR1 SEHNR, CDR2 FQNEAQ (reference sequence). The V end lost 5 bases, the J end lost 1 base, and 21 bases lay between the germline ends. The CDR3 runs 19 residues. Of note for this clone: Its antigen is as yet unknown.

The chain couples TRBV7-9 to TRBJ2-6; D may be TRBD2 (5 bases). The TCR sequence derives from an adult who received the AZD1222 COVID-19 vaccine. The sequencing here drew on peripheral blood, taken 28 days after the second AZD1222 dose. CDR3 sequence: CASSGGLWATTSGANVLTF. CDR3 sequence (DNA): TGTGCCAGCAGCGGAGGTCTTTGGGCCACCACTTCTGGGGCCAACGTCCTGACTTTC.